Listed below are T cell receptor beta chains from one sample, sequenced in a study of cytomegalovirus exposure and HLA in healthy donors. Using immunoSEQ multiplex PCR, the repertoire was profiled, and TCRdb retains in-frame clones only, with some absent. This table holds around 150,000 clones, roughly 80% found once. The specimen was PBMCs. The receptors here all came from a woman in her twenties or thirties in good health and CMV-seronegative. Both conserved end residues are part of each CDR3. A D gene is named only where the DNA matches it firmly. Some rows mark clone size as missing; the rest say once, few, many or name a class of expanded clone.

CDR3,DNA,D,V,size,J
CASSYGTGENEKLFF,TGTGCCAGCAGTTACGGGACAGGGGAAAATGAAAAACTGTTTTTT,TRBD1,TRBV6-5,.,TRBJ1-4
CASSFTGGTDTQYF,TGTGCCAGCAGCTTTACAGGGGGCACAGATACGCAGTATTTT,TRBD1,TRBV5-6,.,TRBJ2-3
CALGEDGYTF,TGTGCGCTCGGGGAAGATGGCTACACCTTC,.,TRBV30,.,TRBJ1-2
CASSQMRQGEGEQYF,TGTGCCAGCAGTCAGATGAGACAGGGTGAGGGGGAGCAGTACTTC,TRBD1,TRBV2,.,TRBJ2-7
CASSQEGGLGLGYTF,TGCGCCAGCAGCCAAGAAGGAGGGCTGGGCCTGGGCTACACCTTC,.,TRBV4-1,.,TRBJ1-2
CASSKGLAGTYEQYF,TGTGCCAGCAGTAAGGGACTAGCGGGAACCTACGAGCAGTACTTC,TRBD2,TRBV11-2,.,TRBJ2-7
CASSSPSGTTGNTIYF,TGTGCCAGCAGTTCCCCGTCCGGGACAACTGGAAACACCATATATTTT,.,TRBV28,few,TRBJ1-3
CASSIDLWLQPQHF,TGTGCCAGTAGTATAGATCTGTGGCTTCAGCCCCAGCATTTT,.,TRBV19,.,TRBJ1-5
CAISDLGQGVNYGYTF,TGTGCCATCAGTGACCTGGGACAGGGTGTGAACTATGGCTACACCTTC,TRBD1,TRBV10-3,.,TRBJ1-2
CASSLGLAGGPTDTQYF,TGTGCCAGCAGCCTAGGACTAGCGGGGGGCCCCACAGATACGCAGTATTTT,TRBD2,TRBV7-3,.,TRBJ2-3
CASSVSSGEISGYTF,TGTGCCAGCAGCGTGTCGAGCGGGGAGATTAGCGGCTACACCTTC,.,TRBV7-2,.,TRBJ1-2
CATSPPGGTEAFF,TGTGCCACCAGCCCCCCGGGGGGCACTGAAGCTTTCTTT,.,TRBV15,.,TRBJ1-1
CASSLAQGWEQYF,TGTGCCAGCAGCTTAGCGCAGGGATGGGAGCAGTACTTC,.,TRBV7-6,.,TRBJ2-7
CASSDLEQGVQSSYEQYF,TGTGCCAGCAGTGATCTGGAACAGGGGGTCCAGAGCTCCTACGAGCAGTACTTC,TRBD1,TRBV25-1,few,TRBJ2-7
CASSSWTGSYEQYF,TGTGCCAGCAGCTCATGGACAGGGAGCTACGAGCAGTACTTC,TRBD1,TRBV11-1,.,TRBJ2-7
CSVEGQANQETQYF,TGCAGCGTTGAGGGGCAGGCAAACCAAGAGACCCAGTACTTC,.,TRBV29-1,.,TRBJ2-5
CASSPGQGAQETQYF,TGTGCCAGCAGCCCGGGGCAGGGGGCCCAAGAGACCCAGTACTTC,TRBD1,TRBV11-1,.,TRBJ2-5
CASSPLFGKRGRTGELFF,TGTGCCAGCAGCCCCCTTTTTGGCAAGCGGGGGCGCACCGGGGAGCTGTTTTTT,TRBD2,TRBV7-2,.,TRBJ2-2
CASSLGLVSDRVGANVLTF,TGTGCCAGCAGCTTGGGGTTGGTTAGCGACAGGGTCGGGGCCAACGTCCTGACTTTC,TRBD1,TRBV5-5,.,TRBJ2-6
CASSIARTGGYYEQYF,TGTGCCAGTAGTATAGCCCGGACAGGGGGGTACTACGAGCAGTACTTC,TRBD1,TRBV19,.,TRBJ2-7
CASSPQVPNSPLHF,TGTGCCAGCAGTCCACAGGTCCCCAATTCACCCCTCCACTTT,.,TRBV6-1,.,TRBJ1-6
CASSRSSRSYEQYF,TGTGCCAGCAGCCGTTCTAGCAGATCCTACGAGCAGTACTTC,.,TRBV5-6,.,TRBJ2-7
CASSIKRGETQYF,TGTGCCAGTAGTATAAAGCGGGGGGAGACCCAGTACTTC,TRBD2,TRBV19,.,TRBJ2-5
CASSSSALGNIQYF,TGTGCCAGCAGCTCGTCCGCACTTGGAAACATTCAGTACTTC,.,TRBV11-2,once,TRBJ2-4
CASSEVRNFGVNGYTF,TGTGCCAGCAGTGAAGTAAGGAACTTCGGGGTGAATGGCTACACCTTC,.,TRBV2,once,TRBJ1-2
CASSGSGPGGYTF,TGTGCCAGTAGTGGCTCAGGCCCGGGGGGCTACACCTTC,.,TRBV19,.,TRBJ1-2
CSVERGNTEAFF,TGCAGCGTTGAGAGAGGGAACACTGAAGCTTTCTTT,.,TRBV29-1,.,TRBJ1-1
CASSNTGLGAATNEKLFF,TGTGCCAGCAGTAATACAGGCCTAGGGGCCGCAACTAATGAAAAACTGTTTTTT,.,TRBV28,once,TRBJ1-4
CAISESQGRGYTF,TGTGCCATCAGTGAGTCCCAGGGGCGAGGCTACACCTTC,.,TRBV10-3,.,TRBJ1-2
CASSILTGWTEAFF,TGTGCCAGTAGTATTCTGACGGGATGGACTGAAGCTTTCTTT,.,TRBV19,.,TRBJ1-1
CASSLDYPNTGELFF,TGTGCCAGCAGTTTGGACTACCCGAACACCGGGGAGCTGTTTTTT,.,TRBV11-3,.,TRBJ2-2
CASSLGQGSRGYTF,TGTGCCAGCAGTCTCGGACAGGGGTCCAGGGGCTACACCTTC,TRBD1,TRBV28,.,TRBJ1-2
CASSSGQGYGTDTQYF,TGTGCCAGCAGCTCGGGACAGGGGTATGGGACAGATACGCAGTATTTT,TRBD1,TRBV7-9,.,TRBJ2-3
CASSVGWAQETQYF,TGTGCCAGCAGCGTAGGGTGGGCTCAAGAGACCCAGTACTTC,.,TRBV9,.,TRBJ2-5
CASSLAGVANEKLFF,TGCGCCAGCAGCTTGGCAGGGGTCGCTAATGAAAAACTGTTTTTT,.,TRBV5-1,.,TRBJ1-4
CASSSSGTYYNEQFF,TGCGCCAGCAGCTCCAGCGGGACATATTACAATGAGCAGTTCTTC,.,TRBV5-1,.,TRBJ2-1
CASSLQPGPYGYTF,TGTGCCAGCAGTTTACAACCAGGTCCCTATGGCTACACCTTC,.,TRBV27,.,TRBJ1-2
CASSIDRGETYGYTF,TGTGCCAGCAGTATCGACAGGGGAGAAACCTATGGCTACACCTTC,TRBD1,TRBV28,.,TRBJ1-2
CASSLNRGDEQYF,TGTGCCAGCAGCTTAAACAGGGGAGACGAGCAGTACTTC,TRBD1,TRBV5-5,.,TRBJ2-7
CASSQDWDTVNSPLHF,TGTGCCAGCAGCCAAGACTGGGACACAGTAAATTCACCCCTCCACTTT,.,TRBV4-2,.,TRBJ1-6
CASSEGGARQPQHF,TGTGCCAGCAGTGAGGGAGGGGCGCGGCAGCCCCAGCATTTT,.,TRBV2,.,TRBJ1-5
CASSRNGQGHNSPLHF,TGCGCCAGCAGCCGGAACGGACAGGGGCATAATTCACCCCTCCACTTT,TRBD1,TRBV4-1,.,TRBJ1-6
CASSPMRDQETQYF,TGTGCCAGCAGTCCGATGAGAGACCAAGAGACCCAGTACTTC,.,TRBV6-6,few,TRBJ2-5